This T cell receptor (beta chain) was documented in a study of T cell changes during pregnancy in multiple sclerosis. Sequenced by immunoSEQ multiplex PCR; TCRdb stores in-frame clones only, minus some. The sample yields 55,000 to 65,000 clones, over 85% seen once. This clone was detected only once. The sample in question was CD4+ T cells from peripheral blood mononuclear cells, obtained before pregnancy. The receptor's source is a female donor with multiple sclerosis, enrolled in a pregnancy study.

In DNA form, the CDR3 reads TGTGCCAGCACCAACAATGAGCAGTTCTTC. It is translated as CASTNNEQFF. The J gene is TRBJ2-1, the V gene TRBV2; D remains ambiguous. Per the germline V gene, CDR1 is SNHLY and CDR2 is FYNNEI. The CDR3 is 10 amino acids. V was shortened by 7 bases and J by 5 bases, with 3 bases between the two germline ends.